These 2 T cell receptor beta chains were sequenced from one sample in a study of blood T cell repertoires in COVID-19. The assay was immunoSEQ multiplex PCR, and TCRdb's table has in-frame clones only and misses some. Seen here are over 70,000 clones, approximately 86% observed once, and the top ten hold 15% to 20%. The sample was peripheral blood. Every receptor here comes from a human donor in a cohort sampled during active COVID-19.

The V call is TRBV5-1, the J call TRBJ1-5; 11 bases match TRBD1. The CDR3 consists of 15 residues. Germline V gene data show CDR1 as SGHRS and CDR2 as YFSETQ. Losses at the gene ends were 2 bases for V and 5 bases for J; bases not matched to a gene: 3. The chain's CDR3 is CASSLGDRGDQPQHF. Written as DNA, the CDR3 is TGCGCCAGCAGCTTAGGGGACAGGGGGGATCAGCCCCAGCATTTT.

The chain carries TRBV11-2 and TRBJ1-3, with a weak D call TRBD1 (6 bases). The CDR3 consists of 13 residues. Trimming shortened V by 6 bases and J by 3 bases, and 9 bases separated the two germline ends. The germline V gene has CDR1 SGHAT and CDR2 FQNNGV. DNA of the CDR3: TGTGCCAGCAGTCCAGGGGTTGGAAACACCATATATTTT. It yields the protein CASSPGVGNTIYF.